This T cell receptor (beta chain) was identified during a study of response to subunit inactivated influenza vaccine. Overall study results and limits: Few new T cells, the authors suggested, are recruited by each seasonal influenza vaccination.

For this clonotype: Antigen: not known.

Using its own MiXCR run on the RT-PCR reads, TCRdb lists one record per CDR3 protein. The repertoire holds hundreds of thousands of distinct CDR3 sequences, with 15% to 19% as singletons. Between the trimmed V and J ends, which lost 4 bases and 1 base, there was a span of 8 bases. Germline V gene lookup returns CDR1 MNHNS and CDR2 SASEGT. This CDR3 is built from 15 residues. The sequence derives from a middle-aged man who received an inactivated influenza vaccine. Sequences were derived from PBMCs from blood, sampled approximately 13 days after vaccination. The chain employs TRBV6-1 and TRBJ1-6; D remains ambiguous. CDR3 region: CASSAGTSYNSPLHF. The CDR3 DNA reads TGTGCCAGCAGTGCCGGCACTTCCTATAATTCACCCCTCCACTTT.